Listed here are 16 T cell receptor beta chains from one sample, sequenced in a study of blood T cells in healthy people across ages. Sample-barcoded 5' priming and a J-beta primer mix drove a second PCR of roughly 7 to 11 cycles. Each CDR3 protein gets one entry after TCRdb re-called the 5' RACE reads with MiXCR. The sample lists about 650,000 distinct CDR3 sequences, approximately 30% occurring once. Source material: blood. The receptors derive from a woman aged 80 or over in good health.

This clonotype was seen at least ten times. This chain connects TRBV12-1 to TRBJ2-1; no DNA check was done on the table's D call, TRBD1. TRBV12-1 is termed a pseudogene. The CDR3 spans 13 residues. CDR3 sequence: CASSFVGVDEQFF. CDR3 sequence (DNA): TGTGCCAGCAGCTTTGTAGGGGTAGATGAGCAGTTCTTC.

This clonotype was counted many times. The chain combines TRBV4-1 with TRBJ2-3; D perhaps matches TRBD1 (5 bases). The CDR3 length is 16 residues. From germline, CDR1 is MGHRA and CDR2 YSYEKL. V was clipped by 1 base and J by 3 bases, with 14 bases between them. The CDR3 is CASSQVGAARTDTQYF. CDR3 DNA sequence: TGCGCCAGCAGCCAAGTTGGGGCGGCGAGGACAGATACGCAGTATTTT.

This clonotype occurred a few times. The CDR3 DNA reads as TGTGCCAGCAGCCACCGCAGGGAGGCCGGGGAGCTGTTTTTT. This sequence encodes CASSHRREAGELFF. This chain connects TRBV3-1 to TRBJ2-2; possibly TRBD2 for D (6 bases). The V and J ends lost 3 bases and 6 bases respectively, with 11 bases between them. The CDR3 runs 14 residues. Germline CDR1 is LGHDT and CDR2 is YNNKEL (reference sequence).

This clonotype was seen at least ten times. The chain uses TRBV7-2 and TRBJ2-1; D is undetermined. Trimming pared 1 base from V and 0 bases from J, leaving 10 bases between. The germline V gene encodes CDR1 SGHTA and CDR2 FQGNSA. This CDR3 comprises 16 residues. In DNA, the CDR3 is TGTGCCAGCAGCTTAGACGGGCGCCGCTCCTACAATGAGCAGTTCTTC. Amino acids: CASSLDGRRSYNEQFF.

This clonotype was recorded a few times. V gene TRBV30 combines with J gene TRBJ2-3; a weak D match, TRBD2 (5 bases). Germline CDR1 GTSNPN, CDR2 SVGIG (reference sequence). The CDR3 extends over 15 amino acids. Trimming removed 0 bases from V and 0 bases from J, with 10 bases in between. CDR3 protein: CAWSVFRTSTDTQYF. The CDR3 nucleotides are TGTGCCTGGAGTGTATTCAGGACTAGCACAGATACGCAGTATTTT.

The CDR3 sequence is CASSPVIKGADTQYF. As DNA, the CDR3 is TGTGCCAGCAGCCCAGTTATAAAGGGGGCAGATACGCAGTATTTT. The chain carries TRBV3-1 and TRBJ2-3; D may be TRBD1 (6 bases). In germline, CDR1 is LGHDT, CDR2 YNNKEL (reference sequence). V lost 4 bases and J lost 4, with 15 bases in between. CDR3 length equals 15 residues.

The chain employs TRBV7-2 and TRBJ2-5; D is perhaps TRBD2 (6 bases). Trimming shortened V by 3 bases and J by 7 bases, and 12 bases separated the two germline ends. The CDR3 totals 13 residues. Germline CDR1 reads SGHTA; CDR2 reads FQGNSA. The CDR3 is CASSFRREVTQYF. The CDR3 nucleotides are TGTGCCAGCAGCTTTAGGCGGGAAGTGACCCAGTACTTC.

This clonotype was recorded a few times. The V and J genes are TRBV6-2 or TRBV6-3 and TRBJ2-2; maybe TRBD1 (6 bases). This CDR3 is built from 13 residues. Germline CDR1 MNHEY, CDR2 SVGEGT. Trimming cost V 9 bases and J 9 bases, with 17 bases left between them. In DNA, the CDR3 is TGTGCCAGTTTCGGGCCACAGGGTTGGGAGCTGTTTTTT. This gives the protein CASFGPQGWELFF.

This clonotype was recorded many times. V usage is TRBV4-1 and J usage is TRBJ2-7; D might be TRBD1 (6 bases). The CDR3 extends over 15 amino acids. V was cut by 0 bases and J by 5 bases, with 14 bases left in between. Germline values: CDR1 MGHRA, CDR2 YSYEKL. The CDR3 is CASSQEQGLSHEQYF. CDR3 DNA sequence: TGCGCCAGCAGCCAAGAACAGGGTCTGTCCCACGAGCAGTACTTC.

With regard to this clonotype: This could be a read error, since a much larger clone is one nucleotide away. This chain connects TRBV7-3 to TRBJ2-1; weak D call: TRBD1 (6 bases). CDR1 and CDR2 (germline): SGHTA, FQGTGA. This CDR3 contains 15 residues. CDR3 loop: CAGSPSRGVYNEQFF. DNA for the CDR3: TGTGCCGGCAGTCCCAGCAGGGGAGTTTACAATGAGCAGTTCTTC.

The chain links TRBV7-2 to TRBJ2-1; D unclear. Germline V CDR1 and CDR2: SGHTA, FQGNSA. With 3 bases removed from V and 4 bases from J, the gap between germline ends came to 7 bases. The CDR3 covers 13 residues. CDR3 loop: CASSLQRYNEQFF. The CDR3, as DNA: TGTGCCAGCAGCTTGCAAAGATACAATGAGCAGTTCTTC. The whole variable domain, filled in from reference TRBV7-2 and TRBJ2-1, reads GAGVSQSPSNKVTEKGKDVELRCDPISGHTALYWYRQSLGQGLEFLIYFQGNSAPDKSGLPSDRFSAERTGGSVSTLTIQRTQQEDSAVYLCASSLQRYNEQFFGPGTRLTVL.

The chain is built from TRBV7-6 and TRBJ2-7; TRBD2 aligns across 7 bases. CDR1 and CDR2 from the germline V gene are SGHVS and FNYEAQ. This CDR3 has 13 amino acids. The CDR3 loop is CAGEIGGTYEQYF. The CDR3 DNA is TGTGCTGGAGAAATCGGGGGGACCTACGAGCAGTACTTC.

This clonotype was detected only a few times. The rearrangement joins TRBV6-1 to TRBJ1-1; 9 bases fit TRBD1. Germline CDR1 is MNHNS and CDR2 is SASEGT. CDR3 length: 20 amino acids. V dropped 4 bases and J dropped 2; count of bases not matched to a gene: 20. The CDR3 DNA reads as TGTGCCAGCAGTGGCCCCCTAACAGGGGGCGAGATCAAAAGCAACACTGAAGCTTTCTTT. Translation: CASSGPLTGGEIKSNTEAFF.

With regard to this clonotype: Germline and junction disagree at one end, which may indicate a read error. The chain is built from TRBV24-1 and TRBJ2-3; the D gene is possibly TRBD2 (5 bases). The CDR3 length is 16 residues. The V gene's germline CDR1 is KGHDR and CDR2 SFDVKD. This CDR3 reads CATSDPGGEKANTQYF. CDR3 sequence (DNA): TGCGCCACCAGTGACCCAGGTGGGGAGAAGGCCAATACGCAGTATTTT.

The chain employs TRBV5-6 and TRBJ1-5, with 8 bases aligning to TRBD1. The CDR3 runs 14 residues. With V trimmed by 5 bases and J by 7 bases, 8 bases remained unmatched. Germline lookup yields CDR1 SGHDT and CDR2 YYEEEE. Here the CDR3 reads CASSHQDRGQPQHF. In DNA, the CDR3 is TGTGCCAGCAGTCATCAAGACAGGGGCCAGCCCCAGCATTTT.

Ten or more counts support this clonotype. The genes are TRBV5-5 and TRBJ2-7; 13 bases agree with TRBD2. The CDR3 covers 15 residues. Germline V gene data show CDR1 as SGHKS and CDR2 as YYEKEE (reference sequence). Trimming removed 5 bases from V and 4 bases from J; junction bases left unmatched: 6. The CDR3 bases are TGTGCCAGCAGACTAACTAGCGGGGGGGAGTACGAGCAGTACTTC. Its protein product is CASRLTSGGEYEQYF.